The T cell receptor (beta chain) described here comes from a study of blood T cell repertoires in COVID-19. TCRdb's copy holds only in-frame clones and misses some; the assay was immunoSEQ multiplex PCR. The data show hundreds of thousands of clones, 86% seen once. V lost 6 bases, J lost 3 bases, and 10 bases stayed unmatched. CDR3 size: 16 residues. CDR1 is SGHTA and CDR2 is FQGNSA in the germline V gene. This sequence was found in a woman in her 50s who had recovered from COVID-19. The sequencing sample was made of PBMCs or T cells enriched from blood (not recorded which). This chain links TRBV7-2 with TRBJ2-7; 11 bases align to TRBD2. The CDR3 sequence: CASSKRTGTSGYEQYF. The CDR3 nucleotides are TGTGCCAGCAGTAAAAGAACCGGGACTAGCGGCTACGAGCAGTACTTC.